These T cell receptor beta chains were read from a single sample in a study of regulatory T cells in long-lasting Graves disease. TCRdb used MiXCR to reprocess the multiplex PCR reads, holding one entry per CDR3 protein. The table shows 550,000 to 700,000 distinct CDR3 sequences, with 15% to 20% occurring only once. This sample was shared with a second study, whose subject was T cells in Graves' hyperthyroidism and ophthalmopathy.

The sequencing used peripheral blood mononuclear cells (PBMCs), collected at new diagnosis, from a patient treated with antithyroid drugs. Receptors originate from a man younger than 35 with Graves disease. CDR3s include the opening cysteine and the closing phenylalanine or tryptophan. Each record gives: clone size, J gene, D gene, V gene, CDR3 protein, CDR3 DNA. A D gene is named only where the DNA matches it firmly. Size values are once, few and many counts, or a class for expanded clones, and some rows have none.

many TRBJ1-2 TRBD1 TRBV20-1 CSARLGTVVYTF TGCAGTGCTAGACTTGGGACAGTAGTCTACACCTTC
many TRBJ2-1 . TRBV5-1 CASSPIRGNNEQFF TGCGCCAGCAGCCCGATCCGGGGGAACAATGAGCAGTTCTTC
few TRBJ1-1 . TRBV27 CASSLLGDEAFF TGTGCCAGCAGTTTACTTGGGGACGAAGCTTTCTTT
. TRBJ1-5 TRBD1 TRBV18 CASSPNRQGASNQPQHF TGTGCCAGCTCACCCAACCGACAGGGGGCTAGCAATCAGCCCCAGCATTTT
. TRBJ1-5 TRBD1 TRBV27 CASSYRGEPQHF TGTGCCAGCAGCTACAGGGGGGAGCCCCAGCATTTT
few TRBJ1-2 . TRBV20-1 CSARVYGGPHYDYTF TGCAGTGCTAGAGTTTACGGGGGGCCGCACTATGACTACACCTTC
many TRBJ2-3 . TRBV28 CASSFQRVRSDTQYF TGTGCCAGCAGTTTCCAGCGGGTCCGTTCAGATACGCAGTATTTT
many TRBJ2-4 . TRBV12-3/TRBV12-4 CASSSRRRSLAKNIQYF TGTGCCAGCAGTTCCCGGCGGAGATCTTTAGCCAAAAACATTCAGTACTTC
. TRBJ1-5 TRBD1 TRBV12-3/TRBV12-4 CASSDPTGGIGQPQHF TGTGCCAGCAGCGATCCGACAGGGGGCATCGGTCAGCCCCAGCATTTT
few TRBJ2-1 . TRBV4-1 CASSVRDPPGNEQFF TGCGCCAGCAGCGTGCGGGACCCCCCCGGAAATGAGCAGTTCTTC
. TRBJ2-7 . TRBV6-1 CASTKTEGEQYF TGTGCCAGCACCAAAACGGAGGGGGAGCAGTACTTC
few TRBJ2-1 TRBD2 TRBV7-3 CASSRAGTSGYNEQFF TGTGCCAGCAGCCGAGCCGGGACTAGCGGTTACAATGAGCAGTTCTTC
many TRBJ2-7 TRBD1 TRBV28 CASRGDRGYSYEQYF TGTGCCAGCAGGGGGGACAGGGGGTACTCCTACGAGCAGTACTTC
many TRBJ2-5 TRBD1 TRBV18 CASSPSGQWYQETQYF TGTGCCAGCTCACCCTCGGGACAGTGGTACCAAGAGACCCAGTACTTC
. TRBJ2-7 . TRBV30 CAWSPPGHPYEQYF TGTGCCTGGAGTCCCCCGGGACACCCTTACGAGCAGTACTTC
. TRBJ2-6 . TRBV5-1 CASSLPPSSGADVLTF TGCGCCAGCAGCTTGCCCCCCAGCTCTGGGGCCGACGTCCTGACTTTC
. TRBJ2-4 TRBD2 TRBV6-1 CASSPFPPLAGGLLGPLAKNIQYF TGTGCCAGCAGTCCTTTTCCCCCCCTAGCGGGAGGGCTTTTAGGACCTCTAGCCAAAAACATTCAGTACTTC
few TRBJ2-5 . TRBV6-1 CASSRDFIGETQYF TGTGCCAGCAGTAGGGACTTTATAGGGGAGACCCAGTACTTC
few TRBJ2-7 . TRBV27 CASRVGLGDYEQYF TGTGCCAGCAGAGTGGGACTCGGGGACTACGAGCAGTACTTC
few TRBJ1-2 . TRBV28 CASSLFQTYGYTF TGTGCCAGCAGTTTATTTCAGACTTATGGCTACACCTTC
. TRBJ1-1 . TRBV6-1 CASSNPQALNTEAFF TGTGCCAGCAGCAACCCACAGGCTTTGAACACTGAAGCTTTCTTT
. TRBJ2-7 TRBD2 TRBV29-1 CSVSTSGRWELDEQYF TGCAGCGTTTCAACTAGCGGGAGATGGGAACTCGACGAGCAGTACTTC
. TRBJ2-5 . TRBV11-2 CASSPILGGNQETQYF TGTGCCAGCAGCCCCATATTAGGCGGGAACCAAGAGACCCAGTACTTC
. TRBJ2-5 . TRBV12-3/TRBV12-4 CASSLERIQETQYF TGTGCCAGCAGTTTGGAGCGGATCCAAGAGACCCAGTACTTC
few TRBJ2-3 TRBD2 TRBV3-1 CASSQVQREGRTDTQYF TGTGCCAGCAGCCAAGTTCAGCGGGAGGGTCGCACAGATACGCAGTATTTT
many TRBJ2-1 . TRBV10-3 CAISESISDEQFF TGTGCCATCAGTGAGTCGATCTCGGATGAGCAGTTCTTC
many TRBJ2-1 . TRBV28 CASSPTGSGWGDNEQFF TGTGCCAGCAGTCCTACAGGGAGCGGGTGGGGGGACAATGAGCAGTTCTTC
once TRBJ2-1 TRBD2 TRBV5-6 CASSLGGLAGEEQFF TGTGCCAGCAGCTTGGGGGGGTTAGCGGGAGAGGAGCAGTTCTTC
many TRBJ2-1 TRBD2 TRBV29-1 CSVGLAGIGGEQFF TGCAGCGTTGGACTAGCGGGAATAGGGGGTGAGCAGTTCTTC
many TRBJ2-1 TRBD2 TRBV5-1 CASSPGLAGTNEQFF TGCGCCAGCAGCCCGGGACTAGCGGGGACTAATGAGCAGTTCTTC
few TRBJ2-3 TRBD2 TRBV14 CASGQREITDTQYF TGTGCCAGCGGACAGCGGGAGATAACAGATACGCAGTATTTT
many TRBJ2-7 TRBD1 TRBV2 CASTPGTGAYEQYF TGTGCCAGCACCCCCGGGACAGGAGCCTACGAGCAGTACTTC
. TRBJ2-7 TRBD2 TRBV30 CAWSPASGRNEQYF TGTGCCTGGAGCCCCGCTAGCGGGAGAAACGAGCAGTACTTC
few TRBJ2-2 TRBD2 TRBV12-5 CASGPPGRETGELFF TGTGCTAGTGGTCCCCCCGGGCGGGAGACCGGGGAGCTGTTTTTT
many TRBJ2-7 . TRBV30 CAWSVMVGGEQYF TGTGCCTGGAGTGTAATGGTTGGAGGAGAGCAGTACTTC
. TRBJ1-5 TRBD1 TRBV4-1 CASSPGDRVGNQPQHF TGCGCCAGCAGCCCAGGCGACAGGGTGGGCAATCAGCCCCAGCATTTT
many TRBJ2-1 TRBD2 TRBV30 CARGVANNEQFF TGTGCCCGGGGGGTGGCCAACAATGAGCAGTTCTTC
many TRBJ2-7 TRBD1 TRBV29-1 CSDRDRGPEQYF TGCAGCGACCGGGACAGGGGGCCAGAGCAGTACTTC
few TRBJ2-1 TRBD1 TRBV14 CASSLFTGGSYNEQFF TGTGCCAGCAGCCTATTTACAGGGGGGTCCTACAATGAGCAGTTCTTC
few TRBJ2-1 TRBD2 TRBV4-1 CASSQAAASGSGEQFF TGCGCCAGCAGCCAAGCTGCCGCTAGCGGGAGTGGTGAGCAGTTCTTC
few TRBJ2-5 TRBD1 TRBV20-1 CSAIGTGGTQETQYF TGCAGTGCAATTGGGACAGGTGGGACGCAAGAGACCCAGTACTTC
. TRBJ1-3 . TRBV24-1 CAREEGTGNTIYF TGTGCCAGAGAGGAGGGAACGGGAAACACCATATATTTT
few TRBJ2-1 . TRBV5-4 CASNTKGGGLYNEQFF TGTGCCAGCAATACTAAAGGAGGCGGACTCTACAATGAGCAGTTCTTC
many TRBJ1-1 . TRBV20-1 CSAGNRVTPANTEAFF TGCAGTGCTGGCAACAGGGTAACCCCGGCGAACACTGAAGCTTTCTTT
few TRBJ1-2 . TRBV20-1 CSARDGQYGYTF TGCAGTGCCAGGGACGGCCAGTATGGCTACACCTTC